Sequencing of this T cell receptor (beta chain) was carried out in a study of shared clonotypes between healthy human individuals. Study results and limitations: Sorted-subset sequencing, rarefaction showed, was incomplete despite large depth.

As to this clone: Its target is unknown. This same CDR3 is encoded by further DNA sequences in the sample.

The assay was immunoSEQ multiplex PCR, and TCRdb's table has in-frame clones only and misses some. This table has roughly 2,500,000 clones, over 85% appearing once. Germline V gives CDR1 MNHNS, CDR2 SASEGT. The V and J ends lost 2 bases and 2 bases respectively, with 10 bases between them. This CDR3 is built from 14 residues. The chain combines TRBV6-1 with TRBJ2-7, with no clear D. The receptor was isolated from a man in his late teens or twenties in good health. Some clones in this sample may be carry-over from other donors' samples. Sequencing was carried out using naive CD4+ T cells from PBMCs. Subset specified: CD45RA+ positively selected. In DNA form, the CDR3 reads TGTGCCAGCAGTGAATACGGGCTTACCTACGAGCAGTACTTC. The encoded protein is CASSEYGLTYEQYF.